Presented here are 13 T cell receptor beta chains from one specimen sequenced in a study of identical twins. MiXCR was run by TCRdb on the 5' RACE reads, yielding one entry per CDR3 protein. The sample has 700,000 or so distinct CDR3 sequences, 8.5% to 9.5% seen once. The same data also contributed to another study, on yellow fever vaccine responses in identical twins.

Sequencing was performed on PBMCs. The receptors derive from a woman under 30 in good health.

This clonotype has a handful of counts. The chain uses TRBV12-3 or TRBV12-4 and TRBJ1-1; D ambiguous. Trimming removed 7 bases at V and 1 base at J, with 16 bases between. The CDR3 is made up of 15 amino acids. The CDR3, as DNA: TGTGCCAGCACCTTAACCCTCGGGTCGAACACTGAAGCTTTCTTT. It codes for CASTLTLGSNTEAFF.

This chain connects TRBV18 to TRBJ2-2; 7 bases fit TRBD1. This CDR3 has 15 amino acids. V gave up 6 bases and J gave up 6 bases; unmatched junction bases: 10. The germline V gene encodes CDR1 KGHSH and CDR2 LQKENI. CDR3 region: CASSPLQGFAGELFF. The CDR3 DNA reads TGTGCCAGCTCGCCGTTACAGGGGTTTGCCGGGGAGCTGTTTTTT. The variable domain in full, with the rest retrieved from reference TRBV18 and TRBJ2-2, is NAGVMQNPRHLVRRRGQEARLRCSPMKGHSHVYWYRQLPEEGLKFMVYLQKENIIDESGMPKERFSAEFPKEGPSILRIQQVVRGDSAAYFCASSPLQGFAGELFFGEGSRLTVL.

Written as DNA, the CDR3 is TGTGCCAGCAGTTACGAACCACTAGGGGGCCCGAACACCGGGGAGCTGTTTTTT. Residues: CASSYEPLGGPNTGELFF. V and J are TRBV6-5 and TRBJ2-2; TRBD1 agrees at 7 bases. The ends lost 2 bases at V and 0 bases at J; junction bases unmatched: 9. The V gene's germline CDR1 is MNHEY and CDR2 SVGAGI. The CDR3 loop spans 18 amino acids.

This clonotype was seen many times. This chain joins TRBV5-5 and TRBJ2-4; TRBD1 matches 7 bases. There are 13 residues in the CDR3. With 4 bases clipped from V and 5 bases from J, the junction kept 3 bases outside the gene matches. Germline V lookup: CDR1 SGHKS, CDR2 YYEKEE (reference sequence). The CDR3 DNA reads TGTGCCAGCAGCAGTGGGACAGAAAACATTCAGTACTTC. Amino acid sequence: CASSSGTENIQYF.

This clonotype came up a few times. The genes are TRBV3-1 and TRBJ1-1, with 11 bases lining up with TRBD1. Germline CDR1 LGHDT, CDR2 YNNKEL (reference sequence). This CDR3 has 15 residues. Trimming cost V 4 bases and J 5 bases; bases outside gene matches: 6. The CDR3 DNA reads TGTGCCAGCAGCCCGGACAGGGGGCTGGTAACTGAAGCTTTCTTT. Its protein product is CASSPDRGLVTEAFF.

This sequence joins TRBV6-5 and TRBJ2-3; TRBD2 matches 14 bases. This CDR3 is 18 amino acids long. The germline gives CDR1 MNHEY, CDR2 SVGAGI. Germline trimming cut 2 bases from V and 6 bases from J; bases unmatched to any gene: 10. The CDR3 loop reads CASSYAGTSGSVSDTQYF. Here the CDR3 DNA reads TGTGCCAGCAGTTACGCCGGGACTAGCGGGAGTGTTTCGGATACGCAGTATTTT.

This clonotype was detected ten times or more. The chain couples TRBV29-1 to TRBJ2-7; perhaps TRBD2 as D (5 bases). The CDR3 is made up of 13 amino acids. The V end was cut by 4 bases, the J end by 1 base, with 11 bases between. CDR1 is SQVTM and CDR2 is ANQGSEA in the germline V gene. CDR3 in amino acids: CSVVGRGSYEQYF. Written as DNA, the CDR3 is TGCAGCGTTGTTGGCCGGGGTTCCTACGAGCAGTACTTC.

This clonotype turned up a few times. The chain carries TRBV6-6 and TRBJ2-7; D may be TRBD2 (6 bases). This CDR3 region has 13 residues. V was clipped by 7 bases and J by 0 bases, with 10 bases between them. Germline-derived CDR1 and CDR2 are MNHNY and SVGAGI (reference sequence). The CDR3 DNA sequence: TGTGCCAGCACCTTGACTAGCTCCTACGAGCAGTACTTC. It translates to CASTLTSSYEQYF.

The CDR3 nucleotides are TGTGCCAGCAGTCCGAAAATAGACAGATGGGTCGAGCAGTACTTC. Protein sequence: CASSPKIDRWVEQYF. V and J are TRBV27 and TRBJ2-7; D is perhaps TRBD1 (5 bases). The CDR3 is 15 residues long. CDR1 and CDR2 (germline): MNHEY, SMNVEV (reference sequence). V was clipped by 5 bases and J by 6 bases, with 20 bases between them.

This chain links TRBV20-1 with TRBJ2-1, with 9 nucleotides matching TRBD1. This CDR3 is built from 14 residues. CDR1 and CDR2 (germline): DFQATT, SNEGSKA (reference sequence). Unmatched junction bases numbered 8, after V lost 5 bases and J lost 6 bases. The CDR3 DNA sequence: TGCAGTGCTCCGGGACAGGGCTTGGTCAATGAGCAGTTCTTC. This translates into CSAPGQGLVNEQFF.

This clonotype was seen a few times. This chain uses TRBV7-9 with TRBJ2-1, with 7 nucleotides matching TRBD2. The CDR3 loop spans 15 amino acids. Trimming took 3 bases from V and 3 from J; bases not matched to a gene: 5. Germline assignment: CDR1 SEHNR and CDR2 FQNEAQ (reference sequence). The CDR3 region has the DNA TGTGCCAGCAGCTTTGCAAGCGGGGACTACAATGAGCAGTTCTTC. Protein: CASSFASGDYNEQFF.

This clonotype was recorded a few times. This chain uses TRBV27 with TRBJ2-7, with 7 bases matching TRBD1. Germline V gives CDR1 MNHEY, CDR2 SMNVEV (reference sequence). Trimming at V came to 4 bases and at J to 7 bases, leaving 7 bases not matched to a gene. CDR3 size: 13 residues. The CDR3 DNA is TGTGCCAGCAGTTCGCACAGGGGCGGGGAGCAGTACTTC. Translated, it gives CASSSHRGGEQYF.

At least ten counts were recorded for this clonotype. The chain recombines TRBV29-1 with TRBJ1-2, with D unresolved. Germline V lookup: CDR1 SQVTM, CDR2 ANQGSEA. V was pared by 5 bases and J by 12 bases, with 22 bases between. The CDR3 covers 13 residues. The CDR3 spells CSVRGETPTSNTF. In DNA form, the CDR3 reads TGCAGCGTTCGTGGAGAGACACCCACCTCAAACACCTTC.